One sample yielded the 9 T cell receptor beta chains listed below, sequenced in a study of cytomegalovirus exposure and HLA in healthy donors. It was with 60 Vbeta and 13 Jbeta primers that the PCR ran. Profiled with immunoSEQ multiplex PCR; TCRdb holds only in-frame clones, not every one. The sample contains tens of thousands of clones, around 80% of which appear only once. The sequenced material came from PBMCs. The receptors were sampled from a man in his late teens or twenties in good health and CMV-seronegative.

This chain uses TRBV2 with TRBJ2-7; 9 bases align to TRBD1. The V and J ends lost 6 bases and 3 bases, in that order; junction bases with no gene match: 15. Germline lookup yields CDR1 SNHLY and CDR2 FYNNEI. The CDR3 extends over 17 amino acids. The CDR3 DNA reads TGTGCCAGCAGGGAGGGACAGGGAACGCCATCCATCTACGAGCAGTACTTC. It translates to CASREGQGTPSIYEQYF. The complete variable domain, with remaining parts taken from reference TRBV2 and TRBJ2-7, reads EPEVTQTPSHQVTQMGQEVILRCVPISNHLYFYWYRQILGQKVEFLVSFYNNEISEKSEIFDDQFSVERPDGSNFTLKIRSTKLEDSAMYFCASREGQGTPSIYEQYFGPGTRLTVT.

The chain couples TRBV9 to TRBJ2-5; 12 nucleotides line up with TRBD1. The CDR3 totals 18 residues. The J segment lost 5 bases and the V segment lost 4 bases, leaving 15 bases of the junction unmatched. CDR1 is SGDLS and CDR2 is YYNGEE in the germline V gene. The CDR3 loop reads CASSMAGTGGMLSETQYF. As DNA, the CDR3 is TGTGCCAGCAGCATGGCCGGGACAGGGGGCATGTTATCGGAGACCCAGTACTTC.

In its sample, this clone was seen a few times. The genes are TRBV27 and TRBJ2-5; the D gene is possibly TRBD1 (6 bases). Germline V gives CDR1 MNHEY, CDR2 SMNVEV (reference sequence). V was cut by 5 bases and J by 6 bases, with 16 bases left in between. CDR3 length: 14 amino acids. The CDR3: CASSLSRGSKTQYF. The DNA for the CDR3 is TGTGCCAGCAGTCTCTCTAGGGGGAGTAAGACCCAGTACTTC.

V is TRBV9 and J is TRBJ1-2; TRBD1 matches 7 bases. The germline V gene encodes CDR1 SGDLS and CDR2 YYNGEE. The CDR3 runs 15 residues. V lost 3 bases to trimming and J lost 1 base; unmatched junction nucleotides: 6. Here the CDR3 reads CASSGRTGRNYGYTF. The CDR3, as DNA: TGTGCCAGCAGCGGTCGGACAGGCCGTAACTATGGCTACACCTTC. The entire variable domain, with the rest obtained from reference TRBV9 and TRBJ1-2, is as follows: DSGVTQTPKHLITATGQRVTLRCSPRSGDLSVYWYQQSLDQGLQFLIQYYNGEERAKGNILERFSAQQFPDLHSELNLSSLELGDSALYFCASSGRTGRNYGYTFGSGTRLTVV.

The chain's CDR3 is CASSNIQGSGGNYGYTF. The DNA for the CDR3 is TGTGCCAGCAGCAATATACAGGGTTCTGGGGGAAACTATGGCTACACCTTC. V usage is TRBV4-2 and J usage is TRBJ1-2, with a possible D match to TRBD1 (6 bases). CDR1 and CDR2 (germline): LGHNA, YNFKEQ. The ends were cut back, 5 bases at V and 2 bases at J, with 21 bases in the middle. The length of the CDR3 is 17 residues.

The V gene is TRBV28, the J gene TRBJ2-1; D gene uncertain. Germline V gene data show CDR1 as MDHEN and CDR2 as SYDVKM. V lost 3 bases and J lost 5, with 8 bases in between. CDR3 length equals 13 residues. CDR3 sequence reads: CASSFTENNEQFF. Written as DNA, the CDR3 is TGTGCCAGCAGTTTCACAGAAAACAATGAGCAGTTCTTC. The full variable domain, its missing parts supplied by reference TRBV28 and TRBJ2-1, is DVKVTQSSRYLVKRTGEKVFLECVQDMDHENMFWYRQDPGLGLRLIYFSYDVKMKEKGDIPEGYSVSREKKERFSLILESASTNQTSMYLCASSFTENNEQFFGPGTRLTVL.

The genes are TRBV6-1 and TRBJ2-5; TRBD1 agrees at 10 bases. From germline, CDR1 is MNHNS and CDR2 SASEGT. This CDR3 region has 14 residues. V lost 4 bases and J lost 4; bases outside the gene matches: 3. The CDR3 here is CASSVGDRGETQYF. Written as DNA, the CDR3 is TGTGCCAGCAGTGTAGGGGACAGGGGAGAGACCCAGTACTTC.

The CDR3 sequence is CASSQTTGTGTYEQYF. The CDR3 DNA reads TGTGCCAGCAGCCAGACCACCGGGACAGGAACCTACGAGCAGTACTTC. The genes are TRBV5-6 and TRBJ2-5, with TRBD1 matching 8 bases. Near its end, the DNA agrees better with TRBJ2-7, so the J call may be wrong. Per the germline V gene, CDR1 is SGHDT and CDR2 is YYEEEE. The CDR3 contains 16 residues.

This chain links TRBV5-1 with TRBJ1-1; D gene ambiguous. This CDR3 region has 13 residues. Per the germline V gene, CDR1 is SGHRS and CDR2 is YFSETQ. V was pared by 0 bases and J by 3 bases, with 6 bases between. CDR3 bases: TGCGCCAGCAGCTTGGCCGGGGACACTGAAGCTTTCTTT. It specifies CASSLAGDTEAFF.